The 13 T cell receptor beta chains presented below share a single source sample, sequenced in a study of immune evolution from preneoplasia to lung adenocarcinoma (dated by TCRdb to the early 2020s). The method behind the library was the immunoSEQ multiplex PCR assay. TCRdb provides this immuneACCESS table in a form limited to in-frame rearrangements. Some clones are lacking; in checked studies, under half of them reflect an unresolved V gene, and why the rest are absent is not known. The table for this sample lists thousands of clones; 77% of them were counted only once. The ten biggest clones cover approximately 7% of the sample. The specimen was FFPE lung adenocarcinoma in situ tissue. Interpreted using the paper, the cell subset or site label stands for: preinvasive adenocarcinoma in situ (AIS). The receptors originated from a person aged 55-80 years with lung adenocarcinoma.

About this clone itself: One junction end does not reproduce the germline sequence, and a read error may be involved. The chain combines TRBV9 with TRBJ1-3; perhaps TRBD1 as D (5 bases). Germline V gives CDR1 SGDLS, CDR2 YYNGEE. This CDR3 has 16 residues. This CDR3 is CVSSGQIGGAGNTIYF. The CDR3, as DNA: TGTGTCAGCAGCGGCCAAATTGGGGGAGCAGGAAACACCATATATTTT.

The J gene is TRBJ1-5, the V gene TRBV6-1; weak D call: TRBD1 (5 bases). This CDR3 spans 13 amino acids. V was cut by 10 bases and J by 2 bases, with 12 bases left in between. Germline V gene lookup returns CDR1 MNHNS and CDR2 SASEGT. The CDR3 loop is CATAWGGNQPQHF. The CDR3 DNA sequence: TGTGCCACCGCTTGGGGGGGCAATCAGCCCCAGCATTTT.

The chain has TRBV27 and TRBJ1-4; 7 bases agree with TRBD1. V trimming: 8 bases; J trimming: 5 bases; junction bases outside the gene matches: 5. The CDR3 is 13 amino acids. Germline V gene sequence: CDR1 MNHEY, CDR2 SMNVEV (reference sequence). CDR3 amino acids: CASQGGFNEKLFF. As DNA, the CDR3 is TGTGCCAGCCAAGGGGGCTTCAATGAAAAACTGTTTTTT.

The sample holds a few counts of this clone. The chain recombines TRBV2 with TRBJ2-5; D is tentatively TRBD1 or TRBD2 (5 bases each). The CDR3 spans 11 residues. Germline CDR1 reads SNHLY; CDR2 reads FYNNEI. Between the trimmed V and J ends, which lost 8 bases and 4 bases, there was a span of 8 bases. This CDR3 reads CASRGAETQYF. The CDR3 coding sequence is TGTGCCAGCCGGGGCGCAGAGACCCAGTACTTC.

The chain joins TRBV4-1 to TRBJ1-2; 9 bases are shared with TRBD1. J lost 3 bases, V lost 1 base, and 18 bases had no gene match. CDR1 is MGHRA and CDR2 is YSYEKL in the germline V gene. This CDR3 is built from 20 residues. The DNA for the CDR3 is TGCGCCAGCAGCCAAGTCCACCAGGGTCAAGCGGACAGGGGATACTATGGCTACACCTTC. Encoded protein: CASSQVHQGQADRGYYGYTF.

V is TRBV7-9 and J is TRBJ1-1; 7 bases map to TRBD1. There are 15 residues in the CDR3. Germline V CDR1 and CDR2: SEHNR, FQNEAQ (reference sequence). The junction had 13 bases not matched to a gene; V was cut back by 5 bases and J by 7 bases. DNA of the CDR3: TGTGCCAGCAGCCTTGTGGCAGGGGGGGGGAGTGAAGCTTTCTTT. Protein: CASSLVAGGGSEAFF. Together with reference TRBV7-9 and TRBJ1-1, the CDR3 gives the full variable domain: DTGVSQNPRHKITKRGQNVTFRCDPISEHNRLYWYRQTLGQGPEFLTYFQNEAQLEKSRLLSDRFSAERPKGSFSTLEIQRTEQGDSAMYLCASSLVAGGGSEAFFGQGTRLTVV.

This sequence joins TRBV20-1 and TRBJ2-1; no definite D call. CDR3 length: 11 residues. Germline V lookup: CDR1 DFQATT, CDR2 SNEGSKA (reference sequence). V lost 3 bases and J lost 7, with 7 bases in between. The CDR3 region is CSASGQNEQFF. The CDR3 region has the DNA TGCAGTGCTAGTGGTCAGAATGAGCAGTTCTTC.

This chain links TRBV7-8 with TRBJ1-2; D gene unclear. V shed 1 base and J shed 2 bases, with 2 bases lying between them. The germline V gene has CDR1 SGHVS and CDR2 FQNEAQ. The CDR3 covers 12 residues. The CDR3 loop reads CASSLDNYGYTF. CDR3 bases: TGTGCCAGCAGCTTAGACAACTATGGCTACACCTTC. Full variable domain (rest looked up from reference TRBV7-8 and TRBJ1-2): GAGVSQSPRYKVAKRGQDVALRCDPISGHVSLFWYQQALGQGPEFLTYFQNEAQLDKSGLPSDRFFAERPEGSVSTLKIQRTQQEDSAVYLCASSLDNYGYTFGSGTRLTVV.

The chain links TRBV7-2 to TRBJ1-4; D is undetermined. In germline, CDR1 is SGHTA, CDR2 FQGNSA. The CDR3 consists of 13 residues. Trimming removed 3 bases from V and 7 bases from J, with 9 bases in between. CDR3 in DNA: TGTGCCAGCAGCTTTAGACGGGGTGAAAAACTGTTTTTT. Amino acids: CASSFRRGEKLFF.

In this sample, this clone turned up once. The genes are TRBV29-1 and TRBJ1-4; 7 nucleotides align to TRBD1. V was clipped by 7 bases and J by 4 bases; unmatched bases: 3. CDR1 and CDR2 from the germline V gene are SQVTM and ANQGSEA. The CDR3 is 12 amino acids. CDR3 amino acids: CSAGDSNEKLFF. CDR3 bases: TGCAGCGCAGGGGACAGTAATGAAAAACTGTTTTTT.

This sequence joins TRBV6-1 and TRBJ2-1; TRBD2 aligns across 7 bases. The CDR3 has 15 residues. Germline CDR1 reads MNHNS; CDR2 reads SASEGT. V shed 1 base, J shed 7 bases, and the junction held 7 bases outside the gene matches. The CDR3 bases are TGTGCCAGCAGTGAAGTAAGCGGGACGCGAAATGAGCAGTTCTTC. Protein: CASSEVSGTRNEQFF.

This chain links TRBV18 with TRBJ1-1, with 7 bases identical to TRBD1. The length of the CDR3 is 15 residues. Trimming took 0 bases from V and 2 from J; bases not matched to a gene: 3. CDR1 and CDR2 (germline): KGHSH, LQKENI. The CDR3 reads CASSPPTGINTEAFF. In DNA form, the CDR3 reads TGTGCCAGCTCACCACCGACAGGGATTAACACTGAAGCTTTCTTT.

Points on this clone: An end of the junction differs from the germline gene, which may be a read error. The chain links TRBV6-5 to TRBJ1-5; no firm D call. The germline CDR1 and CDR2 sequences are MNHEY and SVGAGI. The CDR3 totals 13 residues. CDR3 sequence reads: CVSSYSKNQPQHF. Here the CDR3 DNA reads TGTGTCAGCAGTTACTCGAAAAATCAGCCCCAGCATTTT.